This T cell receptor beta chain was recovered during a study of blood T cell repertoires in COVID-19. Repertoires were generated with immunoSEQ multiplex PCR, while TCRdb's copy carries only in-frame clones and drops some. The sample includes more than 200,000 clones, approximately 87% of them seen just once. V lost 1 base to trimming and J lost 3 bases, with 9 bases between them. This CDR3 spans 14 amino acids. This clone came up once. The chain joins TRBV5-3 to TRBJ2-3; no clear D. TRBV5-3 is identified as an open reading frame with a role that is uncertain. The sequence came from a woman between 50 and 59 years old with acute or convalescent COVID-19. The sequenced material came from peripheral blood. The CDR3 region is CARSLTPWTDTQYF. CDR3 in DNA: TGTGCCAGAAGCTTGACTCCATGGACAGATACGCAGTATTTT.